This TCR beta chain is from a study of T cell repertoires and HLA-DP antigens. Points from the study as a whole: Antigen presentation used HeLa cells, with total CD4+ cells responding.

Profiled with immunoSEQ multiplex PCR; TCRdb holds only in-frame clones, not every one. The table has some 110,000 clones, 80% to 95% seen once. In the case of this clone: Its antigen is unknown.

Trimming shortened V by 4 bases and J by 8 bases, and 10 bases separated the two germline ends. Germline V lookup: CDR1 SGHRS, CDR2 YFSETQ. There are 13 residues in the CDR3. The V call is TRBV5-1, the J call TRBJ1-6; maybe TRBD1 (6 bases). The receptor was isolated from a young woman in good health and CMV-seronegative. Sequenced sample: CD4+ T cells from PBMCs. In nucleotides, the CDR3 is TGCGCCAGCAGCCGGGACACGGATTCACCCCTCCACTTT. Translated: CASSRDTDSPLHF.